The 26 T cell receptor beta chains listed next were all sequenced from one sample in a study of cytomegalovirus exposure and HLA in healthy donors (dated by TCRdb to the late 2010s). To prepare the library, the immunoSEQ multiplex PCR assay was applied. A mixture of 60 forward primers for TCR Vbeta segments and 13 reverse primers for TCR Jbeta segments was used in the multiplex PCR. Entries here come from immuneACCESS through TCRdb and include only in-frame sequences with V and J called. Some clones fail to appear in such tables; in the studies checked, an unresolved V gene covers under half of the shortfall, and the cause of the remainder is unknown. Here the sample has 200,000 to 250,000 clones; approximately 81% occur a single time. The ten top clones hold about 1.2% of the sample. Sequencing was done on a sample of PBMCs. The receptors shown here come from a human donor in good health.

V and J are TRBV7-2 and TRBJ1-1; possible D gene TRBD1, 5 bases. Trimming removed 1 base from V and 4 bases from J, with 19 bases in between. This CDR3 spans 17 amino acids. Germline V CDR1 and CDR2: SGHTA, FQGNSA. The CDR3 bases are TGTGCCAGCAGCTTAGGGGGTGGGCTTCGGGGGGGCACTGAAGCTTTCTTT. Translating gives CASSLGGGLRGGTEAFF.

The chain combines TRBV13 with TRBJ2-2; 16 nucleotides align to TRBD2. V shed 6 bases, J shed 6 bases, and the junction held 7 bases outside the gene matches. Germline CDR1 is PRHDT and CDR2 is FYEKMQ (reference sequence). CDR3 length: 17 residues. Written as DNA, the CDR3 is TGTGCCAGCAGAACGCGGGGGACTAGCGGGAGGGCCGGGGAGCTGTTTTTT. This codes for CASRTRGTSGRAGELFF.

The genes are TRBV7-8 and TRBJ2-4; 7 positions agree with TRBD1. The CDR3 has 15 residues. Looked up from germline, CDR1 is SGHVS and CDR2 is FQNEAQ. After removal of 1 base from V and 9 bases from J, the junction contained 9 bases not matched to a gene. The CDR3 DNA sequence: TGTGCCAGCAGCTTAGACAGGGGCCCCACGGGCATTCAGTACTTC. Its translation is CASSLDRGPTGIQYF.

The chain recombines TRBV5-1 with TRBJ1-1; D gene uncertain. CDR3 length: 13 residues. Trimming removed 2 bases from V and 8 bases from J, with 13 bases in between. Per germline, CDR1 SGHRS and CDR2 YFSETQ. CDR3 nucleotides: TGCGCCAGCAGCTTTGAGACTTACGGGGAAGCTTTCTTT. This translates into CASSFETYGEAFF.

J is TRBJ2-1 and V is TRBV5-5; TRBD2 agrees at 8 bases. The CDR3 is 15 residues long. The germline V gene has CDR1 SGHKS and CDR2 YYEKEE (reference sequence). The J segment lost 4 bases and the V segment lost 6 bases, leaving 9 bases of the junction unmatched. CDR3 in DNA: TGTGCCAGCACCGCCGGGCTAGCGGGTTACAATGAGCAGTTCTTC. This codes for CASTAGLAGYNEQFF.

This clone was counted between two and nine times. The chain uses TRBV10-3 and TRBJ1-5; TRBD1 is a possible D gene (6 bases). The CDR3 extends over 14 amino acids. The V gene's germline CDR1 is ENHRY and CDR2 SYGVKD. The V gene lost 6 bases and the J gene lost 0 bases, with 9 bases spanning the gap. CDR3 amino acids: CAIRGQNSNQPQHF. CDR3 bases: TGTGCCATCAGGGGACAAAATAGCAATCAGCCCCAGCATTTT.

The rearrangement links TRBV28 to TRBJ1-1; TRBD1 aligns across 10 bases. CDR1 and CDR2 from the germline V gene are MDHEN and SYDVKM. Trimming removed 6 bases from V and 3 bases from J; junction bases left unmatched: 7. This CDR3 comprises 15 residues. The CDR3 DNA is TGTGCCAGCAGGGGGACAGGGGTTATGGACACTGAAGCTTTCTTT. Protein product: CASRGTGVMDTEAFF.

The V gene is TRBV10-3, the J gene TRBJ2-2, with a tentative D call TRBD2 (5 bases). In germline, CDR1 is ENHRY, CDR2 SYGVKD. This CDR3 is built from 14 residues. V lost 0 bases, J lost 4 bases, and 6 bases lay in between. The CDR3 bases are TGTGCCATCAGTGAGTCGGGAGTCACCGGGGAGCTGTTTTTT. Its protein product is CAISESGVTGELFF.

CDR3 sequence: CATRGVRDWSTDTQYF. The CDR3 DNA reads as TGTGCCACCAGAGGTGTCCGGGACTGGAGCACAGATACGCAGTATTTT. The chain employs TRBV19 and TRBJ2-3; tentatively, D is TRBD2 (6 bases). The V and J ends lost 10 bases and 0 bases respectively, with 20 bases between them. CDR1 is LNHDA, CDR2 SQIVND, per germline (reference sequence). The CDR3 is made up of 16 amino acids.

The genes are TRBV19 and TRBJ2-5; a possible D gene is TRBD1 (6 bases). CDR3 length equals 14 residues. CDR1 is LNHDA, CDR2 SQIVND, per germline (reference sequence). V was cut by 5 bases and J by 5 bases, with 15 bases left in between. In DNA form, the CDR3 reads TGTGCCAGTAGTCCCCGGTGGGGGCAGGAGACCCAGTACTTC. It codes for CASSPRWGQETQYF.

V gene TRBV7-9 combines with J gene TRBJ2-1; 7 bases align to TRBD2. This CDR3 is built from 16 residues. Germline CDR1 and CDR2: SEHNR and FQNEAQ (reference sequence). With 3 bases clipped from V and 5 bases from J, the junction kept 10 bases outside the gene matches. CDR3 in amino acids: CASSFRGGSFHNEQFF. CDR3 DNA: TGTGCCAGCAGCTTCCGAGGCGGGAGCTTCCACAATGAGCAGTTCTTC.

The V gene is TRBV6-1, the J gene TRBJ2-5; the match to TRBD2 covers 7 bases. The CDR3 covers 17 residues. The V gene's germline CDR1 is MNHNS and CDR2 SASEGT. Trimming took 3 bases from V and 5 from J; bases not matched to a gene: 15. CDR3 sequence (DNA): TGTGCCAGCAGTGAGGGGGGGGTGGCGGTCAAGCGTGAGACCCAGTACTTC. This codes for CASSEGGVAVKRETQYF.

The rearrangement uses TRBV2 and TRBJ1-1; D is perhaps TRBD1 (5 bases). From germline, CDR1 is SNHLY and CDR2 FYNNEI. V was clipped by 10 bases and J by 7 bases, with 13 bases between them. This CDR3 is 11 amino acids long. Here the CDR3 reads CATTDNLEAFF. In DNA form, the CDR3 reads TGTGCCACTACGGACAACCTTGAAGCTTTCTTT.

This clone was counted once. The rearrangement links TRBV28 to TRBJ1-5, with TRBD1 as a possible D gene (6 bases). The CDR3 covers 14 residues. Germline loops: CDR1 MDHEN, CDR2 SYDVKM. Trimming removed 8 bases from V and 4 bases from J, with 15 bases in between. In DNA, the CDR3 is TGTGCCAGCGAGGCCGGGACAACTAATCAGCCCCAGCATTTT. Amino acid sequence: CASEAGTTNQPQHF.

This clone came up a few times. The rearrangement uses TRBV6-5 and TRBJ2-7; 10 bases are a match to TRBD2. Per the germline V gene, CDR1 is MNHEY and CDR2 is SVGAGI. Trimming removed 10 bases from V and 4 bases from J; junction bases left unmatched: 13. This CDR3 has 15 residues. The CDR3 spells CATSPGLAIRYEQYF. In nucleotides, the CDR3 is TGTGCCACCTCGCCGGGACTAGCGATACGTTACGAGCAGTACTTC.

The chain employs TRBV5-6 and TRBJ2-7, with D possibly TRBD1 on 6 matching bases. Trimming left V 5 bases short and J 4 bases short, with 19 bases between. Germline V CDR1 and CDR2: SGHDT, YYEEEE. The CDR3 totals 15 residues. The CDR3 loop reads CASRFGQSATYEQYF. As DNA, the CDR3 is TGTGCCAGCAGGTTTGGACAGAGTGCCACGTACGAGCAGTACTTC.

CDR3 amino acids: CASSSNSGNTIYF. The CDR3 nucleotides read TGTGCCAGCAGTTCCAACTCTGGAAACACCATATATTTT. V usage is TRBV6-6 and J usage is TRBJ1-3, with D unclear. Looked up from germline, CDR1 is MNHNY and CDR2 is SVGAGI (reference sequence). There are 13 residues in the CDR3. The V end lost 4 bases, the J end lost 0 bases, and 4 bases lay between the germline ends.

The chain employs TRBV4-1 and TRBJ1-5, with TRBD1 matching over 8 bases. This CDR3 region has 18 residues. Germline V CDR1 and CDR2: MGHRA, YSYEKL. Losses at the gene ends were 4 bases for V and 0 bases for J; bases not matched to a gene: 11. This CDR3 reads CASSLGTGGGYSNQPQHF. CDR3 sequence (DNA): TGCGCCAGCAGCCTTGGGACAGGAGGGGGTTATAGCAATCAGCCCCAGCATTTT.

Only one count was recorded for this clone. The J gene is TRBJ2-7, the V gene TRBV19; tentatively, D is TRBD2 (6 bases). Deletions cut 3 bases from V and 3 bases from J, with 15 bases between. The CDR3 is 15 residues long. From germline, CDR1 is LNHDA and CDR2 SQIVND (reference sequence). Here the CDR3 DNA reads TGTGCCAGTAGTATTGGGCTAGCGCAGCACTACGAGCAGTACTTC. Residues: CASSIGLAQHYEQYF.

V usage is TRBV4-3 and J usage is TRBJ2-7; 13 bases align to TRBD2. Losses at the gene ends were 1 base for V and 3 bases for J; bases not matched to a gene: 6. The germline gives CDR1 LGHNA, CDR2 YSLEER. The CDR3 has 17 amino acids. DNA for the CDR3: TGCGCCAGCAGCCAAGTCTTCACTAGCGGGAGGGTCTACGAGCAGTACTTC. Its translation is CASSQVFTSGRVYEQYF.

The chain employs TRBV11-3 and TRBJ2-1; 10 bases map to TRBD2. With V trimmed by 1 base and J by 8 bases, 11 bases remained unmatched. The germline CDR1 and CDR2 sequences are SGHNT and YENEEA. The CDR3 has 17 amino acids. CDR3 protein: CASSLGGAGGPGDEQFF. The CDR3 DNA is TGTGCCAGCAGCTTAGGGGGAGCGGGAGGGCCCGGGGATGAGCAGTTCTTC.

The J gene is TRBJ2-2, the V gene TRBV27, with 7 bases identical to TRBD2. Germline CDR1 and CDR2: MNHEY and SMNVEV (reference sequence). The CDR3 consists of 19 residues. V trimming: 6 bases; J trimming: 6 bases; junction bases outside the gene matches: 22. CDR3 in DNA: TGTGCCAGCAGCGAAGGAGAATTGTACGACGGGAGGCCTGCCGGGGAGCTGTTTTTT. Its translation is CASSEGELYDGRPAGELFF.

This CDR3 reads CASSLVGGAIEEAFF. The CDR3 region has the DNA TGTGCCAGCAGCCTCGTAGGGGGGGCTATAGAAGAAGCTTTCTTT. J is TRBJ1-1 and V is TRBV4-2; a weak D match, TRBD1 (6 bases). The CDR3 length is 15 residues. The germline V and J ends were trimmed by 4 bases and 8 bases, with 20 bases remaining between them. Germline loops: CDR1 LGHNA, CDR2 YNFKEQ.

This chain joins TRBV12-5 and TRBJ2-5; a possible D gene is TRBD2 (5 bases). The CDR3 is 15 amino acids. Trimming left V 3 bases short and J 3 bases short, with 14 bases between. Germline V gives CDR1 LGHNT, CDR2 FRNRAP. CDR3 bases: TGTGCTAGTGGTTTAGAGGTGGGAGCGAAAGAGACCCAGTACTTC. The encoded protein is CASGLEVGAKETQYF. The full variable domain, its missing parts supplied by reference TRBV12-5 and TRBJ2-5, is DARVTQTPRHKVTEMGQEVTMRCQPILGHNTVFWYRQTMMQGLELLAYFRNRAPLDDSGMPKDRFSAEMPDATLATLKIQPSEPRDSAVYFCASGLEVGAKETQYFGPGTRLLVL.

The J gene is TRBJ2-1, the V gene TRBV4-1, with 7 bases matching TRBD1. Trimming removed 1 base from V and 4 bases from J; junction bases left unmatched: 4. This CDR3 is built from 15 residues. From germline, CDR1 is MGHRA and CDR2 YSYEKL. This chain's CDR3 is CASSQGLQGYNEQFF. Here the CDR3 DNA reads TGCGCCAGCAGCCAAGGGTTACAGGGGTACAATGAGCAGTTCTTC.

The gene calls are TRBV9 and TRBJ2-1; TRBD2 matches at 7 bases. Germline CDR1 reads SGDLS; CDR2 reads YYNGEE. The CDR3 is 14 residues long. V shed 0 bases and J 10 bases; nucleotides not matched to a gene: 7. CDR3 protein: CASSVVPSGGEQFF. The CDR3 DNA reads as TGTGCCAGCAGCGTAGTCCCCTCGGGAGGCGAGCAGTTCTTC. The full variable domain, its missing parts supplied by reference TRBV9 and TRBJ2-1, is DSGVTQTPKHLITATGQRVTLRCSPRSGDLSVYWYQQSLDQGLQFLIQYYNGEERAKGNILERFSAQQFPDLHSELNLSSLELGDSALYFCASSVVPSGGEQFFGPGTRLTVL.